Listed below are T cell receptor beta chains from one sample, sequenced in a study of cytomegalovirus exposure and HLA in healthy donors. Assay used: immunoSEQ multiplex PCR; TCRdb lists only in-frame clones, some missing. The table includes 150,000 to 200,000 clones, around 63% detected once. Sequenced input: PBMCs. These receptors came from a woman aged 18-29 years in good health and CMV-seropositive. CDR3s include the opening cysteine and the closing phenylalanine or tryptophan. A D gene is named only where the DNA matches it firmly. Clone size is shown for a subset of rows, as once, few, many or a class of expanded clone.

CDR3 protein: CASSVGVGRVSDTQYF
CDR3 DNA: TGTGCCAGCAGCGTAGGGGTAGGGAGGGTCTCAGATACGCAGTATTTT
D gene: TRBD2
V gene: TRBV9
clone size: NA
J gene: TRBJ2-3

CDR3 protein: CASSFLGAEAFF
CDR3 DNA: TGTGCCAGCAGCTTTCTGGGCGCTGAAGCTTTCTTT
D gene: NA
V gene: TRBV7-2
clone size: NA
J gene: TRBJ1-1

CDR3 protein: CASSARDSTFTDTQYF
CDR3 DNA: TGTGCCAGCAGCGCCCGGGACAGCACTTTCACAGATACGCAGTATTTT
D gene: TRBD1
V gene: TRBV13
clone size: NA
J gene: TRBJ2-3

CDR3 protein: CASSSIGGTGTKYTF
CDR3 DNA: TGTGCCAGCAGCTCAATTGGGGGGACAGGGACCAAATACACCTTC
D gene: TRBD1
V gene: TRBV7-9
clone size: NA
J gene: TRBJ1-2

CDR3 protein: CASSHKGGQGHIYEQYF
CDR3 DNA: TGTGCCAGCAGCCACAAAGGGGGACAGGGGCATATCTACGAGCAGTACTTC
D gene: NA
V gene: TRBV21-1
clone size: NA
J gene: TRBJ2-7

CDR3 protein: CAWSPGSQETQYF
CDR3 DNA: TGTGCCTGGAGTCCGGGTAGTCAAGAGACCCAGTACTTC
D gene: NA
V gene: TRBV30
clone size: few
J gene: TRBJ2-5

CDR3 protein: CASSWEGTGGTYEQYF
CDR3 DNA: TGTGCCAGCAGCTGGGAAGGGACAGGTGGGACCTACGAGCAGTACTTC
D gene: TRBD1
V gene: TRBV11-2
clone size: few
J gene: TRBJ2-7

CDR3 protein: CASGLRGGGLRTSGRGSEQFF
CDR3 DNA: TGTGCTAGTGGTTTGAGGGGAGGGGGACTCCGGACTAGCGGGAGGGGGAGTGAGCAGTTCTTC
D gene: TRBD2
V gene: TRBV12-5
clone size: once
J gene: TRBJ2-1

CDR3 protein: CASSLGRGATGELFF
CDR3 DNA: TGCGCCAGCAGCTTGGGCAGGGGGGCCACCGGGGAGCTGTTTTTT
D gene: NA
V gene: TRBV5-1
clone size: NA
J gene: TRBJ2-2

CDR3 protein: CASNLTPRSYEQYF
CDR3 DNA: TGTGCCAGTAATCTTACCCCTCGGTCCTACGAGCAGTACTTC
D gene: NA
V gene: TRBV19
clone size: few
J gene: TRBJ2-7

CDR3 protein: CASSYAGDSGAFF
CDR3 DNA: TGTGCCAGCAGTTACGCAGGCGATAGTGGAGCTTTCTTT
D gene: NA
V gene: TRBV6-5
clone size: few
J gene: TRBJ1-1

CDR3 protein: CASGSLGSGEGEAFF
CDR3 DNA: TGTGCCAGCGGGAGTTTGGGTTCTGGGGAGGGTGAAGCTTTCTTT
D gene: NA
V gene: TRBV5-6
clone size: NA
J gene: TRBJ1-1

CDR3 protein: CASSPTSRDNYGYTF
CDR3 DNA: TGTGCCAGCAGCCCCACTTCCCGGGATAACTATGGCTACACCTTC
D gene: NA
V gene: TRBV7-3
clone size: NA
J gene: TRBJ1-2

CDR3 protein: CASSPQGIDQPQHF
CDR3 DNA: TGTGCCAGCAGCCCACAGGGGATTGATCAGCCCCAGCATTTT
D gene: TRBD1
V gene: TRBV7-2
clone size: NA
J gene: TRBJ1-5

CDR3 protein: CASSPTGANTDTQYF
CDR3 DNA: TGTGCCAGCAGCCCAACAGGGGCGAACACAGATACGCAGTATTTT
D gene: TRBD1
V gene: TRBV6-4
clone size: NA
J gene: TRBJ2-3

CDR3 protein: CASSAGIGYQETQYF
CDR3 DNA: TGCGCCAGCAGCGCCGGGATTGGGTACCAAGAGACCCAGTACTTC
D gene: NA
V gene: TRBV4-3
clone size: NA
J gene: TRBJ2-5

CDR3 protein: CASSPTIKRTSGYNEQFF
CDR3 DNA: TGTGCCAGCAGCCCAACTATAAAGCGGACTAGCGGTTACAATGAGCAGTTCTTC
D gene: TRBD2
V gene: TRBV7-9
clone size: NA
J gene: TRBJ2-1

CDR3 protein: CASSLQGHEAFF
CDR3 DNA: TGTGCCAGCAGCTTACAGGGACATGAAGCTTTCTTT
D gene: NA
V gene: TRBV7-9
clone size: NA
J gene: TRBJ1-1

CDR3 protein: CASSYTGLTEAFF
CDR3 DNA: TGTGCCAGCAGTTATACAGGGCTTACTGAAGCTTTCTTT
D gene: NA
V gene: TRBV27
clone size: NA
J gene: TRBJ1-1

CDR3 protein: CASSHFRTGTGSGNTIYF
CDR3 DNA: TGCGCCAGCAGCCATTTCCGGACAGGGACGGGATCTGGAAACACCATATATTTT
D gene: TRBD1
V gene: TRBV4-1
clone size: few
J gene: TRBJ1-3

CDR3 protein: CASSLALSRQGHNSPLHF
CDR3 DNA: TGCGCCAGCAGCTTGGCCCTAAGTCGACAGGGACATAATTCACCCCTCCACTTT
D gene: TRBD1
V gene: TRBV5-1
clone size: NA
J gene: TRBJ1-6

CDR3 protein: CASSFISTGGSVNTEAFF
CDR3 DNA: TGCGCCAGCAGCTTCATATCGACAGGGGGCAGCGTGAACACTGAAGCTTTCTTT
D gene: TRBD1
V gene: TRBV5-1
clone size: NA
J gene: TRBJ1-1

CDR3 protein: CASSPLGQVPNYGYTF
CDR3 DNA: TGTGCCAGCTCACCTCTAGGACAGGTACCTAACTATGGCTACACCTTC
D gene: TRBD1
V gene: TRBV18
clone size: NA
J gene: TRBJ1-2

CDR3 protein: CAWSVDSGATYEQYF
CDR3 DNA: TGTGCCTGGAGTGTAGATAGCGGGGCAACCTACGAGCAGTACTTC
D gene: TRBD2
V gene: TRBV30
clone size: few
J gene: TRBJ2-7

CDR3 protein: CASSLELAGPNEQFF
CDR3 DNA: TGCGCCAGCAGCTTGGAGCTAGCGGGTCCCAATGAGCAGTTCTTC
D gene: TRBD2
V gene: TRBV5-1
clone size: NA
J gene: TRBJ2-1

CDR3 protein: CSARTGAGEQYF
CDR3 DNA: TGCAGCGCTCGGACAGGCGCGGGGGAGCAGTACTTC
D gene: NA
V gene: TRBV29-1
clone size: NA
J gene: TRBJ2-7

CDR3 protein: CASSGNRGVVYEQYF
CDR3 DNA: TGTGCCAGCAGCGGAAACAGGGGGGTGGTCTACGAGCAGTACTTC
D gene: TRBD1
V gene: TRBV7-2
clone size: NA
J gene: TRBJ2-7

CDR3 protein: CASSSPGTGNQPQHF
CDR3 DNA: TGTGCCAGCAGCTCACCCGGGACAGGCAATCAGCCCCAGCATTTT
D gene: TRBD1
V gene: TRBV7-9
clone size: NA
J gene: TRBJ1-5

CDR3 protein: CASAAEREQYF
CDR3 DNA: TGTGCCAGCGCTGCGGAACGGGAGCAGTACTTC
D gene: NA
V gene: TRBV2
clone size: NA
J gene: TRBJ2-7

CDR3 protein: CASSGPTAPYEQYF
CDR3 DNA: TGTGCCAGCAGTGGCCCGACAGCCCCCTACGAGCAGTACTTC
D gene: NA
V gene: TRBV2
clone size: NA
J gene: TRBJ2-7

CDR3 protein: CASRTDIGTSGTTYEQYF
CDR3 DNA: TGTGCCAGCAGAACGGACATTGGGACTAGCGGGACGACCTACGAGCAGTACTTC
D gene: TRBD2
V gene: TRBV28
clone size: NA
J gene: TRBJ2-7

CDR3 protein: CASRGNPTNYGYTF
CDR3 DNA: TGCGCCAGCCGGGGGAACCCTACTAACTATGGCTACACCTTC
D gene: NA
V gene: TRBV5-1
clone size: NA
J gene: TRBJ1-2

CDR3 protein: CASSAGRDDTQYF
CDR3 DNA: TGTGCCAGCTCAGCGGGACGGGATGATACGCAGTATTTT
D gene: NA
V gene: TRBV18
clone size: NA
J gene: TRBJ2-3

CDR3 protein: CASSEGLGLMPQHF
CDR3 DNA: TGTGCCAGCAGTGAAGGGTTGGGGCTAATGCCCCAGCATTTT
D gene: NA
V gene: TRBV6-1
clone size: few
J gene: TRBJ1-5

CDR3 protein: CASSFYTEAFF
CDR3 DNA: TGTGCCAGCAGCTTCTACACTGAAGCTTTCTTT
D gene: NA
V gene: TRBV5-5
clone size: NA
J gene: TRBJ1-1

CDR3 protein: CASSVISGGGNEQFF
CDR3 DNA: TGTGCCAGCAGCGTAATTAGCGGGGGGGGGAATGAGCAGTTCTTC
D gene: TRBD2
V gene: TRBV9
clone size: NA
J gene: TRBJ2-1

CDR3 protein: CASSFSGQGSRDTQYF
CDR3 DNA: TGCGCCAGCAGCTTCTCGGGACAGGGGTCTAGAGATACGCAGTATTTT
D gene: TRBD1
V gene: TRBV5-1
clone size: few
J gene: TRBJ2-3

CDR3 protein: CASSSGQGSNTEAFF
CDR3 DNA: TGTGCCAGCAGCTCCGGACAGGGATCGAACACTGAAGCTTTCTTT
D gene: TRBD1
V gene: TRBV6-6
clone size: NA
J gene: TRBJ1-1

CDR3 protein: CASSSPGRAEAFF
CDR3 DNA: TGTGCCAGCAGTTCTCCGGGTAGAGCTGAAGCTTTCTTT
D gene: NA
V gene: TRBV27
clone size: NA
J gene: TRBJ1-1